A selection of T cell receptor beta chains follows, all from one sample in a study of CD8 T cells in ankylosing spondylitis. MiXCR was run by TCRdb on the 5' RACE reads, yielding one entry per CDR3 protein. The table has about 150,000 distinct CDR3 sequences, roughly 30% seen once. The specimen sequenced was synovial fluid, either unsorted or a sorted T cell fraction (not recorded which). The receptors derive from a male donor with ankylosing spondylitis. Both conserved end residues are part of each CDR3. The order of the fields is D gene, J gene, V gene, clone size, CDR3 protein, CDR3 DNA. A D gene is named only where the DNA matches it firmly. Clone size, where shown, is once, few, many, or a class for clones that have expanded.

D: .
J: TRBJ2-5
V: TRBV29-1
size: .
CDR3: CSGSGLTQETQYF
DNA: TGCAGCGGGTCGGGCCTAACTCAAGAGACCCAGTACTTC

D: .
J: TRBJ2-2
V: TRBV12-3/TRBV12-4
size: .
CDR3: CASSLAGFAGELFF
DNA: TGTGCCAGCAGTTTAGCAGGGTTCGCCGGGGAGCTGTTTTTT

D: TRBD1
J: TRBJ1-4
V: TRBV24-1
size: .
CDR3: CATSDPSTGADEKLFF
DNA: TGTGCCACCAGTGATCCCTCGACAGGGGCCGATGAAAAACTGTTTTTT

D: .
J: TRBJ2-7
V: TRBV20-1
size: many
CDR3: CSANRAGTYEQYF
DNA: TGCAGTGCTAATAGGGCGGGGACTTACGAGCAGTACTTC

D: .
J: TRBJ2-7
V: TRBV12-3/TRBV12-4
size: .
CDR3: CASRGWDKPTEQYF
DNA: TGTGCCAGCAGGGGGTGGGACAAACCAACCGAGCAGTACTTC

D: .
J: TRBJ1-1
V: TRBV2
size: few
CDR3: CASSRVGTEAFF
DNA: TGTGCCAGCAGTCGGGTTGGAACTGAAGCTTTCTTT

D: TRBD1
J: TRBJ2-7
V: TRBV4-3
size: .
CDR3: CASSQDAAGGNKVQYF
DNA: TGCGCCAGCAGCCAAGATGCGGCAGGGGGTAATAAGGTGCAGTACTTC

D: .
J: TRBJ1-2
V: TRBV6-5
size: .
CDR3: CASSYHSRSGTDGYTF
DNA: TGTGCCAGCAGTTACCACTCGCGGTCAGGGACCGATGGCTACACCTTC

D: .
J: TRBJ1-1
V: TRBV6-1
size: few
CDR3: CASGGTWGKGTEAFF
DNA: TGTGCCAGCGGGGGCACGTGGGGGAAAGGCACTGAAGCTTTCTTT

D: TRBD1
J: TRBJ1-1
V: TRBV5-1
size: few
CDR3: CASSGATGLNTEAFF
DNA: TGCGCCAGCAGCGGTGCGACAGGGCTGAACACTGAAGCTTTCTTT

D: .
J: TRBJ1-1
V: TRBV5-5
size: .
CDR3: CASSAQRGNTEAFF
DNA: TGTGCCAGCAGCGCTCAGAGGGGAAACACTGAAGCTTTCTTT

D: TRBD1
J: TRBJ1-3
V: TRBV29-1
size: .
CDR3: CSVIAAGGASGNTIYF
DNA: TGCAGCGTCATCGCGGCAGGGGGCGCCTCTGGAAACACCATATATTTT

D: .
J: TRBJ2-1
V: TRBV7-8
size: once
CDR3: CASSLGGGARYNEQFF
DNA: TGTGCCAGCAGCTTAGGGGGGGGCGCAAGGTACAATGAGCAGTTCTTC

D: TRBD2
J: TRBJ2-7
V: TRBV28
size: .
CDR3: CASSKGTSGIISYEQYF
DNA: TGTGCCAGCAGTAAGGGGACTAGCGGGATCATCTCCTACGAGCAGTACTTC

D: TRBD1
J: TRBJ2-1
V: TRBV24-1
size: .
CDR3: CATNRGPSYNEQFF
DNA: TGTGCCACCAACAGGGGGCCTAGCTACAATGAGCAGTTCTTC

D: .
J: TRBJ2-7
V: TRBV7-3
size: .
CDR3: CASSDTYEQYF
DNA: TGTGCCAGCAGCGACACCTACGAGCAGTACTTC

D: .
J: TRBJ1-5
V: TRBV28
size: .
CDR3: CASLKPKAGRQPQHF
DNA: TGTGCCAGTCTTAAGCCAAAGGCAGGGAGGCAGCCCCAGCATTTT

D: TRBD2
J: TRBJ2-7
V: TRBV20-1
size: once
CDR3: CSANSGAGVSEQYF
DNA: TGCAGTGCTAACAGCGGCGCGGGAGTGAGCGAGCAGTACTTC

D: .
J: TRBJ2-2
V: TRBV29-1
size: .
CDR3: CSVDTSTGELFF
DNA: TGCAGCGTTGACACCTCCACCGGGGAGCTGTTTTTT

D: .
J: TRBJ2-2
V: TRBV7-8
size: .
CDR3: CASSQGATGELFF
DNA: TGTGCCAGCAGCCAAGGGGCGACCGGGGAGCTGTTTTTT

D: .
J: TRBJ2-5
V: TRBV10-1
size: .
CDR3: CASSESTRGQETQYF
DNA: TGCGCCAGCAGTGAGTCGACTAGGGGCCAAGAGACCCAGTACTTC

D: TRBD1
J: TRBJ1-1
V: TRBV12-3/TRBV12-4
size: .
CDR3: CASSYDRGSEVFF
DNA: TGTGCCAGCAGCTACGACAGGGGATCTGAAGTTTTCTTT

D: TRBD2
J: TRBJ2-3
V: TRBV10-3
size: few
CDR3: CAIMGQGGTDTQYF
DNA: TGTGCCATCATGGGGCAGGGAGGGACAGATACGCAGTATTTT

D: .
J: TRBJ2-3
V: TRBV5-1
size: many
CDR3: CASSRETDTQYF
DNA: TGCGCCAGCAGCCGGGAAACAGATACGCAGTATTTT

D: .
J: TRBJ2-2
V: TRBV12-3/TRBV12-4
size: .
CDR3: CASSFEYGGGTGELFF
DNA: TGTGCCAGCAGTTTTGAGTACGGGGGAGGAACCGGGGAGCTGTTTTTT

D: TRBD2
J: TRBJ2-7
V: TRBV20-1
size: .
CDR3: CSATLTSGGLREEQYF
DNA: TGCAGTGCTACTCTGACTAGCGGGGGCCTCCGGGAGGAGCAGTACTTC

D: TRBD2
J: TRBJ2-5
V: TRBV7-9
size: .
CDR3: CASSAKTSGRAF
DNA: TGTGCCAGCAGCGCAAAGACTAGCGGGAGGGCCTTC

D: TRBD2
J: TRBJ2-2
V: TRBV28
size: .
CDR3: CASAGRGQFF
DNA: TGTGCCAGCGCGGGGAGGGGTCAGTTTTTT

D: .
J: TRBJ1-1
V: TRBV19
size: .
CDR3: CASRKTGNTEAFF
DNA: TGTGCCAGTAGGAAAACAGGGAACACTGAAGCTTTCTTT

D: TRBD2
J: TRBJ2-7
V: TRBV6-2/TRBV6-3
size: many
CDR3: CASSWKTSGSYFYEQYF
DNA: TGTGCCAGCAGTTGGAAGACTAGCGGGAGTTACTTCTACGAGCAGTACTTC